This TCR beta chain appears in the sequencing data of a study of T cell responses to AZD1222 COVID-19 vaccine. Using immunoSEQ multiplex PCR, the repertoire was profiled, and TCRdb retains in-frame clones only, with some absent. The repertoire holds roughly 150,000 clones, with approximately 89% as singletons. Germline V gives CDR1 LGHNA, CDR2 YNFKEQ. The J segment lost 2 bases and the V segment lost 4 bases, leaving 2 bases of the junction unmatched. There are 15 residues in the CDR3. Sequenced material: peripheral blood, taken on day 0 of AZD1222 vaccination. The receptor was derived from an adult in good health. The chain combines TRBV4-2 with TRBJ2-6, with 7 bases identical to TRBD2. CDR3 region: CASSPGTTGANVLTF. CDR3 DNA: TGTGCCAGCAGCCCTGGGACTACTGGGGCCAACGTCCTGACTTTC.